This is a list of T cell receptor beta chains from one sample in a study of T cells after yellow fever vaccination. TCRdb processed the 5' RACE reads anew with MiXCR; each CDR3 protein has one entry. Here the sample spans some 240,000 distinct CDR3 sequences, approximately 3.3% being singletons. Sequenced material: CD4+ T cells sorted from PBMCs, taken 10 days after the yellow fever booster vaccination. The receptors derive from a man younger than 35 who received the YFV17D yellow fever vaccine. Both conserved end residues are trimmed from each CDR3.

j_gene: TRBJ2-7
len: 10
v_gene: TRBV15
CDR3aa: ATSRDFHEQY

j_gene: TRBJ2-3
len: 13
v_gene: TRBV7-2
CDR3aa: ASSPRTSRADTQY

j_gene: TRBJ2-1
len: 12
v_gene: TRBV7-9
CDR3aa: ASTMGVTPNEQF

j_gene: TRBJ1-6
len: 13
v_gene: TRBV7-6
CDR3aa: ASSLVRGNNSPLH

j_gene: TRBJ2-2
len: 12
v_gene: TRBV19
CDR3aa: ASSIRTGTGELF

j_gene: TRBJ1-5
len: 14
v_gene: TRBV4-2
CDR3aa: ASSQGRQGSNQPQH

j_gene: TRBJ1-5
len: 11
v_gene: TRBV11-2
CDR3aa: ASSRVANQPQH

j_gene: TRBJ1-6
len: 12
v_gene: TRBV12-3/TRBV12-4
CDR3aa: ASTPGQGNSPLH

j_gene: TRBJ2-2
len: 7
v_gene: TRBV6-2/TRBV6-3
CDR3aa: ARGRELF

j_gene: TRBJ1-1
len: 11
v_gene: TRBV5-1
CDR3aa: ASSFQANTEAF

j_gene: TRBJ1-3
len: 13
v_gene: TRBV4-1
CDR3aa: ASSQGASSGNTIY

j_gene: TRBJ2-3
len: 19
v_gene: TRBV12-3/TRBV12-4
CDR3aa: ASSFGVWGRGHGGRTDTQY

j_gene: TRBJ1-1
len: 10
v_gene: TRBV10-3
CDR3aa: AILTGATEAF

j_gene: TRBJ2-4
len: 11
v_gene: TRBV5-1
CDR3aa: ASSLGVRNIQY

j_gene: TRBJ1-1
len: 10
v_gene: TRBV7-9
CDR3aa: ASSLMESEAF

j_gene: TRBJ2-6
len: 12
v_gene: TRBV24-1
CDR3aa: ATSNRAGANVLT

j_gene: TRBJ1-2
len: 13
v_gene: TRBV9
CDR3aa: ASSVGRGENYGYT

j_gene: TRBJ1-1
len: 9
v_gene: TRBV6-5
CDR3aa: ASSSTGEAF

j_gene: TRBJ2-7
len: 15
v_gene: TRBV12-3/TRBV12-4
CDR3aa: ASRPNRQGVGDYEQY

j_gene: TRBJ1-2
len: 11
v_gene: TRBV10-2
CDR3aa: ASGDRADYGYT

j_gene: TRBJ2-7
len: 15
v_gene: TRBV6-5
CDR3aa: ASKLAGGLGSRYEQY

j_gene: TRBJ2-3
len: 14
v_gene: TRBV6-5
CDR3aa: ASSQKGTPNTDTQY

j_gene: TRBJ1-2
len: 12
v_gene: TRBV12-3/TRBV12-4
CDR3aa: ASRSQGAQYGYT

j_gene: TRBJ2-5
len: 9
v_gene: TRBV20-1
CDR3aa: SVGHEGTQY

j_gene: TRBJ2-1
len: 12
v_gene: TRBV6-6
CDR3aa: ASKAVATNNEQF

j_gene: TRBJ1-2
len: 12
v_gene: TRBV5-1
CDR3aa: ASSLSETNYGYT

j_gene: TRBJ1-1
len: 12
v_gene: TRBV5-1
CDR3aa: ASSADRANTEAF

j_gene: TRBJ2-3
len: 12
v_gene: TRBV11-1
CDR3aa: ASSLGGIGDTQY

j_gene: TRBJ2-7
len: 13
v_gene: TRBV9
CDR3aa: ASSERFASVYEQY

j_gene: TRBJ1-2
len: 11
v_gene: TRBV12-3/TRBV12-4
CDR3aa: ASRPRGHYGYT